A single sample gave rise to the 2 T cell receptor beta chains below, sequenced in a study of blood T cell repertoires in COVID-19. Repertoires were generated with immunoSEQ multiplex PCR, while TCRdb's copy carries only in-frame clones and drops some. The table records about 100,000 clones, over 80% of them present only once. Specimen: peripheral blood. All receptors derive from a man aged 50-60 years with acute or convalescent COVID-19.

The count of this clone is one. The chain couples TRBV4-1 to TRBJ2-7; 10 bases are shared with TRBD2. From germline, CDR1 is MGHRA and CDR2 YSYEKL. This CDR3 has 15 residues. The junction had 2 bases not matched to a gene; V was cut back by 1 base and J by 2 bases. CDR3 coding DNA: TGCGCCAGCAGCCAAGTAGCGGGAGGCGCCTACGAGCAGTACTTC. It codes for CASSQVAGGAYEQYF.

V and J are TRBV19 and TRBJ1-6, with 10 positions matching TRBD1. Unmatched junction bases numbered 5, after V lost 5 bases and J lost 10 bases. CDR1 is LNHDA and CDR2 is SQIVND in the germline V gene (reference sequence). The CDR3 spans 14 residues. For the CDR3, the DNA is TGTGCCAGTAGTCGGGACAGGGGAAGATCACCCCTCCACTTT. Translation: CASSRDRGRSPLHF. Full variable domain (outside the CDR3, taken from reference TRBV19 and TRBJ1-6): DGGITQSPKYLFRKEGQNVTLSCEQNLNHDAMYWYRQDPGQGLRLIYYSQIVNDFQKGDIAEGYSVSREKKESFPLTVTSAQKNPTAFYLCASSRDRGRSPLHFGNGTRLTVT.